What follows are 30 T cell receptor beta chains derived from one specimen sequenced in a study of blood T cell repertoires in COVID-19. Clones were sequenced by immunoSEQ multiplex PCR, and TCRdb holds only the in-frame ones, with some missing. Seen here are some 120,000 clones, approximately 85% observed once, and the top ten hold 10% to 15%. The sequencing input was peripheral blood. These receptors were obtained from a human donor in a cohort sampled during active COVID-19.

The CDR3 nucleotides read TGCGCCAGCAGCCAGGGACAGGGGGGTAGTGAAAAACTGTTTTTT. As protein: CASSQGQGGSEKLFF. The chain recombines TRBV4-1 with TRBJ1-4, with 11 bases identical to TRBD1. V dropped 3 bases and J dropped 7; count of bases not matched to a gene: 4. Per the germline V gene, CDR1 is MGHRA and CDR2 is YSYEKL. The CDR3 contains 15 residues.

The chain joins TRBV27 to TRBJ1-5, with 8 bases aligning to TRBD1. This CDR3 comprises 15 residues. CDR1 MNHEY and CDR2 SMNVEV come from the germline V gene (reference sequence). Losses at the gene ends were 7 bases for V and 0 bases for J; bases not matched to a gene: 5. CDR3 in DNA: TGTGCCAGCACCCTGACAGGGGTTAGCAATCAGCCCCAGCATTTT. Translating it yields CASTLTGVSNQPQHF.

The chain links TRBV15 to TRBJ2-3; 8 bases agree with TRBD2. This CDR3 is built from 16 residues. Germline V gene lookup returns CDR1 LNHNV and CDR2 YYDKDF (reference sequence). The V segment lost 0 bases and the J segment 6 bases; nucleotides outside the gene matches: 8. This CDR3 is CATSREARTSPDTQYF. The CDR3 DNA sequence: TGTGCCACCAGCAGAGAAGCAAGGACTAGCCCGGATACGCAGTATTTT.

This chain connects TRBV25-1 to TRBJ1-2; 7 bases align to TRBD1. The CDR3 loop spans 16 amino acids. CDR1 MGHDK and CDR2 SYGVNS come from the germline V gene. The junction had 17 bases not matched to a gene; V was cut back by 6 bases and J by 7 bases. The CDR3, as DNA: TGTGCCAGCAGGGGATCGGGGGTTGGGACAGCCCCTGGCTACACCTTC. Its protein product is CASRGSGVGTAPGYTF.

This chain connects TRBV3-1 (or the pseudogene TRBV3-2) to TRBJ2-3; a possible D gene is TRBD2 (6 bases). In germline, CDR1 is LGHDT, CDR2 YNNKEL (reference sequence). The CDR3 has 13 amino acids. The V end was cut by 6 bases, the J end by 4 bases, with 11 bases between. The CDR3 coding sequence is TGTGCCAGCAGTCTCCGACTAGCAGATACGCAGTATTTT. Its translation is CASSLRLADTQYF.

V gene TRBV7-8 combines with J gene TRBJ2-3, with D possibly matching TRBD2 (7 bases). The V gene lost 5 bases and the J gene lost 2 bases, with 17 bases spanning the gap. CDR1 and CDR2 from the germline V gene are SGHVS and FQNEAQ. The CDR3 length is 16 residues. Written as DNA, the CDR3 is TGTGCCAGCAGCGCCGGAGGGGGGGTTGTCACAGATACGCAGTATTTT. Its translation: CASSAGGGVVTDTQYF.

The rearrangement links TRBV18 to TRBJ2-3, with 8 bases that match TRBD2. J lost 4 bases, V lost 2 bases, and 5 bases had no gene match. Germline loops: CDR1 KGHSH, CDR2 LQKENI. The CDR3 consists of 15 residues. As DNA, the CDR3 is TGTGCCAGCTCACCAGGGACTAGAGCGGCAGATACGCAGTATTTT. Translation: CASSPGTRAADTQYF. The full variable domain, in which reference TRBV18 and TRBJ2-3 provide the parts outside the CDR3, is NAGVMQNPRHLVRRRGQEARLRCSPMKGHSHVYWYRQLPEEGLKFMVYLQKENIIDESGMPKERFSAEFPKEGPSILRIQQVVRGDSAAYFCASSPGTRAADTQYFGPGTRLTVL.

V usage is TRBV29-1 and J usage is TRBJ1-2, with D maybe TRBD1 (6 bases). V was cut by 6 bases and J by 8 bases, with 19 bases left in between. This CDR3 contains 13 residues. The germline gives CDR1 SQVTM, CDR2 ANQGSEA. The CDR3 spells CSVKGDRIFGYTF. In DNA, the CDR3 is TGCAGCGTCAAGGGTGACAGGATCTTCGGCTACACCTTC.

This rearrangement joins TRBV20-1 to TRBJ2-7; no clear D gene. The V gene's germline CDR1 is DFQATT and CDR2 SNEGSKA (reference sequence). Between the trimmed V and J ends, which lost 2 bases and 2 bases, there was a span of 4 bases. This CDR3 has 11 amino acids. The CDR3 nucleotides read TGCAGTGCTAGACACACCTACGAGCAGTACTTC. Its translation: CSARHTYEQYF.

This sequence joins TRBV5-4 and TRBJ2-1; D is possibly TRBD1 (7 bases). CDR3 length: 17 residues. V was clipped by 0 bases and J by 2 bases, with 15 bases between them. In germline, CDR1 is SGHNT, CDR2 YYREEE (reference sequence). CDR3 sequence reads: CASSLARGQGAYNEQFF. The CDR3 DNA follows: TGTGCCAGCAGCTTGGCCCGGGGGCAGGGGGCCTACAATGAGCAGTTCTTC.

This rearrangement joins TRBV5-4 to TRBJ2-1; 11 bases match TRBD2. The CDR3 sequence is 16 residues long. Trimming removed 2 bases from V and 4 bases from J; junction bases left unmatched: 5. CDR1 and CDR2 (germline): SGHNT, YYREEE (reference sequence). Here the CDR3 reads CASSFSGGAAYNEQFF. The CDR3 coding sequence is TGTGCCAGCAGCTTTAGCGGGGGGGCAGCTTACAATGAGCAGTTCTTC.

This clone occurred once. The chain joins TRBV6-4 to TRBJ1-1, with D tentatively TRBD1 (5 bases). The V end was cut by 4 bases, the J end by 0 bases, with 27 bases between. From germline, CDR1 is MRHNA and CDR2 SNTAGT. The CDR3 sequence is 20 residues long. CDR3 sequence: CASSGITSPGFISMNTEAFF. The CDR3 DNA is TGTGCCAGCAGTGGCATAACCTCCCCAGGGTTTATCTCAATGAACACTGAAGCTTTCTTT.

The chain combines TRBV27 with TRBJ2-5; a weak D match, TRBD2 (5 bases). Between the trimmed V and J ends, which lost 1 base and 5 bases, there was a span of 14 bases. The CDR3 runs to 15 residues. The germline V gene encodes CDR1 MNHEY and CDR2 SMNVEV (reference sequence). In DNA form, the CDR3 reads TGTGCCAGCAGTTTATGGAATGATCCGGGGGAGACCCAGTACTTC. It translates to CASSLWNDPGETQYF.

V usage is TRBV18 and J usage is TRBJ2-7; 11 nucleotides align to TRBD2. Germline V gives CDR1 KGHSH, CDR2 LQKENI. After removal of 6 bases from V and 11 bases from J, the junction contained 15 bases not matched to a gene. This CDR3 comprises 15 residues. In DNA, the CDR3 is TGTGCCAGCTCCACAAATAGCGGGGGGGCCAGTACCGAGTACTTC. Translated, it gives CASSTNSGGASTEYF. The variable domain in full, with the rest retrieved from reference TRBV18 and TRBJ2-7, is NAGVMQNPRHLVRRRGQEARLRCSPMKGHSHVYWYRQLPEEGLKFMVYLQKENIIDESGMPKERFSAEFPKEGPSILRIQQVVRGDSAAYFCASSTNSGGASTEYFGPGTRLTVT.

The table lists this clone with a count of one. The rearrangement joins TRBV6-1 to TRBJ2-7, with a tentative D call TRBD2 (5 bases). Trimming removed 1 base at V and 4 bases at J, with 8 bases between. The CDR3 spans 13 residues. From germline, CDR1 is MNHNS and CDR2 SASEGT. The chain's CDR3 is CASSEVRGYEQYF. The CDR3 DNA reads as TGTGCCAGCAGTGAAGTTCGGGGTTACGAGCAGTACTTC.

The chain couples TRBV2 to TRBJ1-3; D not resolved. The CDR3 contains 15 residues. Germline V CDR1 and CDR2: SNHLY, FYNNEI. With 0 bases removed from V and 1 base from J, the gap between germline ends came to 7 bases. This chain's CDR3 is CASSEAGGSGNTIYF. As DNA, the CDR3 is TGTGCCAGCAGTGAAGCGGGAGGGTCTGGAAACACCATATATTTT.

The rearrangement joins TRBV7-9 to TRBJ1-5, with D unresolved. CDR1 and CDR2 from the germline V gene are SEHNR and FQNEAQ (reference sequence). The CDR3 length is 16 residues. Deletions cut 1 base from V and 0 bases from J, with 10 bases between. CDR3 protein: CASSLGPVNSNQPQHF. CDR3 DNA: TGTGCCAGCAGCTTAGGGCCCGTTAATAGCAATCAGCCCCAGCATTTT.

The chain carries TRBV9 and TRBJ2-1; D is unresolved. Germline assignment: CDR1 SGDLS and CDR2 YYNGEE. The CDR3 contains 13 residues. V lost 0 bases and J lost 6, with 7 bases in between. In nucleotides, the CDR3 is TGTGCCAGCAGCGTAGGGCTCCTCAATGAGCAGTTCTTC. The encoded protein is CASSVGLLNEQFF.

The V call is TRBV7-9, the J call TRBJ2-3, with 8 bases matching TRBD1. Losses at the gene ends were 5 bases for V and 2 bases for J; bases not matched to a gene: 9. Germline V gene lookup returns CDR1 SEHNR and CDR2 FQNEAQ (reference sequence). The CDR3 extends over 16 amino acids. CDR3 amino acids: CASSILGQGPTDTQYF. In nucleotides, the CDR3 is TGTGCCAGCAGCATACTCGGACAGGGACCCACAGATACGCAGTATTTT.

This sequence joins TRBV6-4 and TRBJ1-2; the match to TRBD1 covers 8 bases. Unmatched junction bases numbered 6, after V lost 2 bases and J lost 7 bases. The CDR3 loop spans 14 amino acids. The germline V gene has CDR1 MRHNA and CDR2 SNTAGT. DNA for the CDR3: TGTGCCAGCAGTGACCCTCGGACAGGGAGTGGCTACACCTTC. This sequence encodes CASSDPRTGSGYTF.

The chain joins TRBV4-2 to TRBJ1-1; D is uncertain. CDR1 and CDR2 (germline): LGHNA, YNFKEQ. V was pared by 1 base and J by 5 bases, with 11 bases between. The CDR3 is 14 amino acids. CDR3 residues: CASSQGVRETEAFF. CDR3 in DNA: TGTGCCAGCAGCCAAGGAGTGCGGGAAACTGAAGCTTTCTTT.

The chain has TRBV18 and TRBJ1-4, with 7 positions matching TRBD1. V dropped 0 bases and J dropped 8; count of bases not matched to a gene: 15. CDR3 size: 18 residues. The germline V gene has CDR1 KGHSH and CDR2 LQKENI. The CDR3 nucleotides are TGTGCCAGCTCACCACCTGTTGGGACAACAGGGGTGAGGGAAAAACTGTTTTTT. Its translation: CASSPPVGTTGVREKLFF.

The chain combines TRBV3-1 (or the pseudogene TRBV3-2) with TRBJ1-6, with 8 bases aligning to TRBD1. J lost 10 bases, V lost 2 bases, and 10 bases had no gene match. The germline V gene has CDR1 LGHDT and CDR2 YNNKEL (reference sequence). The CDR3 extends over 16 amino acids. The CDR3 loop reads CASSQPTGVRGSPLHF. DNA of the CDR3: TGTGCCAGCAGCCAACCGACAGGGGTTCGGGGGTCACCCCTCCACTTT.

V gene TRBV7-9 combines with J gene TRBJ1-1; D is uncertain. V lost 2 bases to trimming and J lost 0 bases, with 7 bases between them. The CDR3 sequence is 14 residues long. Germline V gene sequence: CDR1 SEHNR, CDR2 FQNEAQ (reference sequence). The CDR3 region has the DNA TGTGCCAGCAGCTTACACACAATGAACACTGAAGCTTTCTTT. Protein sequence: CASSLHTMNTEAFF. The complete variable domain, with remaining parts taken from reference TRBV7-9 and TRBJ1-1, reads DTGVSQNPRHKITKRGQNVTFRCDPISEHNRLYWYRQTLGQGPEFLTYFQNEAQLEKSRLLSDRFSAERPKGSFSTLEIQRTEQGDSAMYLCASSLHTMNTEAFFGQGTRLTVV.

V usage is TRBV7-5 and J usage is TRBJ1-2; the table assigns TRBD1, which was not confirmed against the DNA. TRBV7-5 is flagged as a pseudogene. CDR3 length: 15 amino acids. This CDR3 reads CARSLAAGQGYGYTF. CDR3 nucleotides: TGTGCCAGAAGCTTAGCGGCAGGACAAGGCTATGGCTACACCTTC.

As to this clone: This sample includes further DNA sequences coding for the same CDR3. The gene calls are TRBV27 and TRBJ2-7, with D unresolved. Germline V gene data show CDR1 as MNHEY and CDR2 as SMNVEV (reference sequence). With 2 bases removed from V and 4 bases from J, the gap between germline ends came to 9 bases. The CDR3 has 13 residues. The chain's CDR3 is CASSLSPGYEQYF. CDR3 sequence (DNA): TGTGCCAGCAGTTTAAGCCCCGGGTACGAGCAGTACTTC.

Only a few counts were recorded for this clone. V gene TRBV3-1 (or the pseudogene TRBV3-2) combines with J gene TRBJ1-2, with TRBD1 matching 7 bases. The V gene end was trimmed by 6 bases and the J gene end by 0 bases; junction bases not matched to a gene: 10. The CDR3 extends over 16 amino acids. CDR1 is LGHDT and CDR2 is YNNKEL in the germline V gene (reference sequence). The CDR3 loop is CASRPTGSKANYGYTF. In DNA, the CDR3 is TGTGCCAGCAGGCCGACAGGGAGTAAGGCTAACTATGGCTACACCTTC.

V gene TRBV19 combines with J gene TRBJ1-5; D remains ambiguous. V was trimmed by 0 bases and J by 0 bases, leaving 3 bases between them. CDR1 LNHDA and CDR2 SQIVND come from the germline V gene (reference sequence). The CDR3 has 14 amino acids. The CDR3 DNA follows: TGTGCCAGTAGTATAGATTATAGCAATCAGCCCCAGCATTTT. This gives the protein CASSIDYSNQPQHF.

The table lists this clone with a count of one. In DNA form, the CDR3 reads TGTGCCAGCAGCCAAGTTCAGGGTCGGACAGATACGCAGTATTTT. It translates to CASSQVQGRTDTQYF. This rearrangement joins TRBV14 to TRBJ2-3; D may be TRBD1 (5 bases). The length of the CDR3 is 15 residues. Trimming took 1 base from V and 3 from J, leaving 11 bases between them. CDR1 is SGHDN and CDR2 is FVKESK in the germline V gene.

The chain has TRBV19 and TRBJ1-1; 7 nucleotides align to TRBD1. Trimming cost V 7 bases and J 2 bases; bases outside gene matches: 7. The CDR3 has 14 amino acids. The germline V gene encodes CDR1 LNHDA and CDR2 SQIVND (reference sequence). The CDR3 sequence: CASTSRTGNTEAFF. The DNA for the CDR3 is TGTGCCAGTACCTCAAGGACAGGCAACACTGAAGCTTTCTTT.